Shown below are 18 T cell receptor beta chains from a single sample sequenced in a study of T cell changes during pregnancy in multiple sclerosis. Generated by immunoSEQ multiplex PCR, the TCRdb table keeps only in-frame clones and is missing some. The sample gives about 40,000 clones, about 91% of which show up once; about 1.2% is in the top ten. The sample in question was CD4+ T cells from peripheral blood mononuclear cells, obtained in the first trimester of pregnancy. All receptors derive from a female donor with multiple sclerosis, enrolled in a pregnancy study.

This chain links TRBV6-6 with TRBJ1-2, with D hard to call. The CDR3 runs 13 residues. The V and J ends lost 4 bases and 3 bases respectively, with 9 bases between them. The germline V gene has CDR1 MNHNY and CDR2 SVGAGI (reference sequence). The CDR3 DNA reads TGTGCCAGCAGTTTTGACGGGGACTATGGCTACACCTTC. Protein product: CASSFDGDYGYTF.

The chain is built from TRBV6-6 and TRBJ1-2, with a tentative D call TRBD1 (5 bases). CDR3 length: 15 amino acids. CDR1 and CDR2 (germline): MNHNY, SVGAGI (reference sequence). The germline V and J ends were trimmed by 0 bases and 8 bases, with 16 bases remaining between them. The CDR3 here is CASSYSGPRAGGYTF. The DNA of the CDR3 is TGTGCCAGCAGTTACTCGGGCCCCAGGGCGGGAGGCTACACCTTC.

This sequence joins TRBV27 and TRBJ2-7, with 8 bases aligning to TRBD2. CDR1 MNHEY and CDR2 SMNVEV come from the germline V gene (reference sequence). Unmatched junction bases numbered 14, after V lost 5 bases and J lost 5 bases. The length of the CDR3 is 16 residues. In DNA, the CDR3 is TGTGCCAGCAGTCTCCCGTGGAGGCGGGAGGTTAACGAGCAGTACTTC. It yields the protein CASSLPWRREVNEQYF.

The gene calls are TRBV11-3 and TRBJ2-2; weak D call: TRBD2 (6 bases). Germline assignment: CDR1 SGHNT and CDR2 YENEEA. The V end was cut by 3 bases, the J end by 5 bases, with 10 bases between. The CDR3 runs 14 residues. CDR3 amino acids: CASSFLAGTGELFF. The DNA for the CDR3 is TGTGCCAGCAGCTTCCTTGCGGGGACCGGGGAGCTGTTTTTT.

The CDR3: CASSSASGRRNEQFF. The CDR3 bases are TGCGCCAGCAGCTCCGCTAGCGGGAGGAGGAATGAGCAGTTCTTC. The genes are TRBV5-1 and TRBJ2-1; TRBD2 matches 11 bases. The CDR3 runs 15 residues. V lost 3 bases, J lost 7 bases, and 6 bases stayed unmatched. Looked up from germline, CDR1 is SGHRS and CDR2 is YFSETQ.

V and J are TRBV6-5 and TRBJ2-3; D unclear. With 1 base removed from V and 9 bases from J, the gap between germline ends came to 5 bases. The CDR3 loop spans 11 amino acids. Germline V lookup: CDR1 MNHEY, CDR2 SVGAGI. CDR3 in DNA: TGTGCCAGCAGTTACTTATCCACGCAGTATTTT. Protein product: CASSYLSTQYF.

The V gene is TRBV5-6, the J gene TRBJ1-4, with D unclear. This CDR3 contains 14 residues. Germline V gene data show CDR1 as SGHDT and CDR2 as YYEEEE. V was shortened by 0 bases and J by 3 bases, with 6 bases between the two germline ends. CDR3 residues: CASSLDGANEKLFF. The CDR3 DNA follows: TGTGCCAGCAGCTTGGATGGAGCTAATGAAAAACTGTTTTTT.

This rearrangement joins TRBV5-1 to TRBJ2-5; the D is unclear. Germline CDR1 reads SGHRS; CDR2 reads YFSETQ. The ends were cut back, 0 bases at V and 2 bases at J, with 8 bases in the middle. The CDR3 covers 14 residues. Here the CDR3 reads CASSLGQEQETQYF. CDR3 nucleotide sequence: TGCGCCAGCAGCTTGGGGCAGGAACAAGAGACCCAGTACTTC.

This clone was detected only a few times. The DNA for the CDR3 is TGTGCCTGGAGGGACGGAATGGAGGAGTTTCGTGAAGCTTTCTTT. It yields the protein CAWRDGMEEFREAFF. The chain links TRBV30 to TRBJ1-1; D not resolved. The germline V gene encodes CDR1 GTSNPN and CDR2 SVGIG (reference sequence). The CDR3 covers 15 residues. V was cut by 3 bases and J by 7 bases, with 21 bases left in between.

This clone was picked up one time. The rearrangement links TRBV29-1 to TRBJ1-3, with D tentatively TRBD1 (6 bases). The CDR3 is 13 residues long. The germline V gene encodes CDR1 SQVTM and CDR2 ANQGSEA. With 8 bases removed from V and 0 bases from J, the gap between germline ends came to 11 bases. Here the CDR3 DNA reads TGCAGCATGGGGGCCGCCTCTGGAAACACCATATATTTT. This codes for CSMGAASGNTIYF.

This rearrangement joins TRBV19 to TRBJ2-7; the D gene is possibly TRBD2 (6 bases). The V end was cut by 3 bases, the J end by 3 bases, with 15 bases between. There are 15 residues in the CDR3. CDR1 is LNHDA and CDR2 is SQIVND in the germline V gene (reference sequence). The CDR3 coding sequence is TGTGCCAGTAGTATCGCTCGACTAGGTAGCTACGAGCAGTACTTC. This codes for CASSIARLGSYEQYF.

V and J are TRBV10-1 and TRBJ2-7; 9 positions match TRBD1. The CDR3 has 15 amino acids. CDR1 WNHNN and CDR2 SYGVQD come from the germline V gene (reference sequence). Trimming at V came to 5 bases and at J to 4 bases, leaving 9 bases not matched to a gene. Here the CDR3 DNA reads TGCGCCAGCAGTCCGGGACAGGGTAGCAGGTACGAGCAGTACTTC. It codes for CASSPGQGSRYEQYF.

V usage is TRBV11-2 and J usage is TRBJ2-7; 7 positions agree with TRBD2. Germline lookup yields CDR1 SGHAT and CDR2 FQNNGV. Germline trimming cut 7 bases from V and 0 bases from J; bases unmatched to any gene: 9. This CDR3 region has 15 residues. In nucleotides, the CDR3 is TGTGCCAGCACTCTGGGGGGGACCGTCTCCTACGAGCAGTACTTC. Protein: CASTLGGTVSYEQYF.

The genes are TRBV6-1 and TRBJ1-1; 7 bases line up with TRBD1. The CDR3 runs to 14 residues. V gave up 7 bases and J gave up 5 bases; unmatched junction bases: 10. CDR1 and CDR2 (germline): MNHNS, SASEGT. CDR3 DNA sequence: TGTGCCAGCACCAACAGGGGATTGGAAACTGAAGCTTTCTTT. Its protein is CASTNRGLETEAFF.

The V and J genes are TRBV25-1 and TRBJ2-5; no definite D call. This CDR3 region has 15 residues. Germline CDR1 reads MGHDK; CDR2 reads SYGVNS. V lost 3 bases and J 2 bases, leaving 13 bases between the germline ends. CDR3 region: CASSDPRRAQETQYF. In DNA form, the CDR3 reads TGTGCCAGCAGTGATCCCCGGAGAGCACAAGAGACCCAGTACTTC.

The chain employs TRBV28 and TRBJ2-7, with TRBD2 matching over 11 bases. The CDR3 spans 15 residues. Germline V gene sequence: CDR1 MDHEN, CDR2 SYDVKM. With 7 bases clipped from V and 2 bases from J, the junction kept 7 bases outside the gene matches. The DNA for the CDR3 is TGTGCCAGCACACTTACTAGCGGGAGCCCCTACGAGCAGTACTTC. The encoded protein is CASTLTSGSPYEQYF.

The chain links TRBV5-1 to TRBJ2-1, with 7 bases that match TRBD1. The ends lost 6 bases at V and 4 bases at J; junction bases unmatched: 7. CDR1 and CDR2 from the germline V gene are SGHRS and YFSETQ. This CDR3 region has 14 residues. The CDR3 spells CASTTGQLYNEQFF. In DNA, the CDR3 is TGCGCCAGCACCACGGGACAGTTATACAATGAGCAGTTCTTC.

DNA for the CDR3: TGTGCCACCAACCTAGGGGACACCAATCAGCCCCAGCATTTT. Its translation is CATNLGDTNQPQHF. The chain carries TRBV6-1 and TRBJ1-5; tentatively, D is TRBD1 (6 bases). The CDR3 runs 14 residues. Germline CDR1 MNHNS, CDR2 SASEGT. Trimming pared 10 bases from V and 3 bases from J, leaving 16 bases between.